This TCR beta chain was recorded in a study of regulatory T cells in long-lasting Graves disease. Findings and caveats of the study: Patients whose Graves' disease persisted exhibited lower TCR diversity than those newly diagnosed. The sample size was small, and this may have reduced accuracy.

Time point given: persistent/refractory GD, antithyroid drugs over 5 years with positive TRAb. PBMC RNA was the source of the TCR library. The CDR3 is 16 residues long. V was trimmed by 5 bases and J by 0 bases, leaving 11 bases between them. Germline V lookup: CDR1 MDHEN, CDR2 SYDVKM. Arm-PCR with iRepertoire HTBI primers amplified the CDR3 regions for these TCR beta libraries. TCRdb redid the calling of the multiplex PCR reads with MiXCR, one entry per CDR3 protein. Altogether a few hundred thousand distinct CDR3 sequences are present, 20% to 25% being singletons, with the ten largest covering around 24%. Turning to this clonotype: The target antigen is unknown.

This sequence originates from a female donor with Graves disease. The chain employs TRBV28 and TRBJ1-6; TRBD1 might be the D (5 bases). Source: peripheral blood mononuclear cells (PBMCs), taken when the disease was refractory, from a patient treated with antithyroid drugs. The CDR3 reads CASSATANSYNSPLHF. The CDR3 DNA reads as TGTGCCAGCAGTGCGACAGCTAACTCCTATAATTCACCCCTCCACTTT.